This T cell receptor (beta chain) derives from a study of blood T cell repertoires in COVID-19. Overall study: Spain, Italy and the United States supplied samples that represented acute and convalescent COVID-19. The analysed material was cDNA or gDNA that came from T cells, B-cell-depleted T cells, or PBMCs.

Original processing methods: For nucleated cells, counts were estimated from reference gene primer amplification. Produced via immunoSEQ multiplex PCR; TCRdb's table is partial and in-frame only. V and J calls and clone size follow that table, whereas D and trimming were derived from the DNA. The sample holds 180,000 or so clones, approximately 79% seen once. Material: peripheral blood. The clonotype comes from a man aged 45-65 years who had recovered from COVID-19.

The chain's CDR3 is CASIGDSLNTEAFF. In DNA form, the CDR3 reads TGTGCCAGCATAGGGGACAGCCTCAACACTGAAGCTTTCTTT. This chain links TRBV6-5 with TRBJ1-1, with TRBD1 matching over 7 bases. The V segment lost 7 bases and the J segment 2 bases; nucleotides outside the gene matches: 7. This CDR3 is built from 14 residues. Germline V gives CDR1 MNHEY, CDR2 SVGAGI.